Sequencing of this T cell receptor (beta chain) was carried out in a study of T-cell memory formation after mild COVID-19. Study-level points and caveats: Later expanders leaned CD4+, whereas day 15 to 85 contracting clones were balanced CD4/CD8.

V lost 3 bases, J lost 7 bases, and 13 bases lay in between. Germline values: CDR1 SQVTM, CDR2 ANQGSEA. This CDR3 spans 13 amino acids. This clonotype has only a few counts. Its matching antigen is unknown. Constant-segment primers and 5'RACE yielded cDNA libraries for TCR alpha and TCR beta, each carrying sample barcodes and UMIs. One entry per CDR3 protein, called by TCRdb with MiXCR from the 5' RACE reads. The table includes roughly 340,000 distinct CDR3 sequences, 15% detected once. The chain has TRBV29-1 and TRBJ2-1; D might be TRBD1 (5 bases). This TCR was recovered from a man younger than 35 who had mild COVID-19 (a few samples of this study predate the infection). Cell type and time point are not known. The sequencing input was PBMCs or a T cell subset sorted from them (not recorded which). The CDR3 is CSVDTRTTNEQFF. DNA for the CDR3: TGCAGCGTTGATACAAGGACAACGAATGAGCAGTTCTTC.